This TCR beta chain was obtained from a study of T cells in Graves' hyperthyroidism and ophthalmopathy. Clinical symptoms, serum thyroxine, TRAb, thyroid ultrasound and orbital computed tomography informed diagnoses. Study-wide results and caveats: Blood also held most thyroid clonotypes expanded beyond 0.001.

TCR beta CDR3 sequences were amplified from RNA transcripts. When the TCR CDR3 underwent first-round RT-PCR, the HTBI primer set was used. TCRdb ran MiXCR on the multiplex PCR reads and lists one entry per CDR3 protein. The sample lists some 350,000 distinct CDR3 sequences, approximately 20% occurring once. Deletions cut 3 bases from V and 4 bases from J, with 9 bases between. The CDR3 contains 13 residues. This clonotype was detected many times. What it binds is not known. Sequenced material: blood. This chain joins TRBV12-3 or TRBV12-4 and TRBJ1-1; TRBD1 is a possible D gene (6 bases). The TCR was taken from a woman aged 18-35 years with Graves' hyperthyroidism. The CDR3 coding sequence is TGTGCCAGCAGTTTCACAGGGATCACTGAAGCTTTCTTT. The encoded protein is CASSFTGITEAFF.